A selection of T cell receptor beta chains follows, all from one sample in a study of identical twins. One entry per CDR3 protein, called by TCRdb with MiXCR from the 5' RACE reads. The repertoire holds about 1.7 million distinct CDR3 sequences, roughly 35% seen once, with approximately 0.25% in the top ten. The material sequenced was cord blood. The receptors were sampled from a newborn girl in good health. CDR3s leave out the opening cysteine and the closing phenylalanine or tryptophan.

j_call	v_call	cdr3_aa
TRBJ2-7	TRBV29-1	SVVLAVSYEQY
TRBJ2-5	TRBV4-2	ASSQQGTNQETQY
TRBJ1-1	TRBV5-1	ASSLVPEVNTEAF
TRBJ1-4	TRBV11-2	ASSADRVGYEKLF
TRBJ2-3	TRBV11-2	ASIPYPTDTQY
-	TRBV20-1	SAGLAAYNEQY
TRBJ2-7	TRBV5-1	ASSLTGISEQY
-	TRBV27	ASRSSRAYEQY
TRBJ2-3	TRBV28	ASRPDERPITDTQY
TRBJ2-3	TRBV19	ASSIVGSLPQY
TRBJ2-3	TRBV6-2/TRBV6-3	ASSYPSGGFSTDTQY
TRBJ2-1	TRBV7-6	ASSLVRLAGYNEQF
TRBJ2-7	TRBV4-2	ASSQPTGSYEQY
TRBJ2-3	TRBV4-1	ASSRTYQGAGTDTQY
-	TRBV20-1	SARIPRTGGSQTQY
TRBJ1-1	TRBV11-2	ASSLHLGDTEAF
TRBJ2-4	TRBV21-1	ASSGDLHRNIQY
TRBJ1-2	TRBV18	ASSRSGTGSYGYT
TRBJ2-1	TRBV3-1	ASSQGLTSGFNEQF
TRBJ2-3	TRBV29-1	SVEDGGASTDTQY
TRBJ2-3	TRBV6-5	ASSYPGGPDDTQY
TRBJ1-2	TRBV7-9	ASSQQGQSYGYT
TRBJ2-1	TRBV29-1	NVGNRLAGSGEQF
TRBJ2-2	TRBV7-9	ASSLRGRSPWELF
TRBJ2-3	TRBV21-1	ASSKEVARISGGTQY
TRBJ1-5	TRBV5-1	ASSLAGSKPQH
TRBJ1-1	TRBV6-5	ASSYLGSSVSEAF
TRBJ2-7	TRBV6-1	ASSEAWGEVPYEQY
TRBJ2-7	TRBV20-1	SARGLVYEQY